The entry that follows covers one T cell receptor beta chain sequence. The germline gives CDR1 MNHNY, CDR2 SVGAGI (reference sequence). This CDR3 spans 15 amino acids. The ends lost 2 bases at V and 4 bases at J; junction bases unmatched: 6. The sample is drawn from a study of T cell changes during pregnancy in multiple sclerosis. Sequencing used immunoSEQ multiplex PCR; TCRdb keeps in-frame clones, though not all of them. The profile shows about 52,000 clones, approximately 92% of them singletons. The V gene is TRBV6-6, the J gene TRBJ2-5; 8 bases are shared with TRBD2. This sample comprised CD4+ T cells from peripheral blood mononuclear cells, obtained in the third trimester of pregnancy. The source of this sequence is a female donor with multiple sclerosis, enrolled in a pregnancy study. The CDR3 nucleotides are TGTGCCAGCAGTTACCCGGGACTAGGGATAGAGACCCAGTACTTC. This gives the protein CASSYPGLGIETQYF.